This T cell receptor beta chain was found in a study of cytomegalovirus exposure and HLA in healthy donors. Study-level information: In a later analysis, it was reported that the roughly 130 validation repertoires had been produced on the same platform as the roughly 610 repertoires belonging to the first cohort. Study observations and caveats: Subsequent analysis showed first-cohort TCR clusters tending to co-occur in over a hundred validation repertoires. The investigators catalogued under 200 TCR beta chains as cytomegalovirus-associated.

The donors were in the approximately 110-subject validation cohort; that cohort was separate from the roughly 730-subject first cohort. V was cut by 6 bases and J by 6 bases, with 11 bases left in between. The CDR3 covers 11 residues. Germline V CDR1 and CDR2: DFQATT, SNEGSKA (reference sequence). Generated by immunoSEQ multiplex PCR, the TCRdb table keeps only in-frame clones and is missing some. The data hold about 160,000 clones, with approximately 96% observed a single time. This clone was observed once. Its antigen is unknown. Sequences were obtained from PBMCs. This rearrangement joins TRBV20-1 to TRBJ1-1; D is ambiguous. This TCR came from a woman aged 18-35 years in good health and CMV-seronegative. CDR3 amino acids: CSARIWAEAFF. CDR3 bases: TGCAGTGCGCGGATATGGGCTGAAGCTTTCTTT.